This T cell receptor beta chain was sequenced for a study of shared clonotypes between healthy human individuals. The naive CD8 population came from CD45RO-negative cells selected for CCR7, without terminally differentiated effector memory CD45RA+ cells. Using immunoSEQ multiplex PCR, the repertoire was profiled, and TCRdb retains in-frame clones only, with some absent. Of about 1,900,000 clones listed, roughly 95% were seen once; the top ten hold more than 0.9%. V was clipped by 0 bases and J by 1 base, with 13 bases between them. CDR1 and CDR2 (germline): LGHNA, YSLEER. The CDR3 loop spans 16 amino acids.

The clonotype comes from a man aged 18 to 29 in good health. Material: naive CD8+ T cells sorted from blood. The chain has TRBV4-3 and TRBJ2-7; tentative D call: TRBD2 (5 bases). The CDR3 loop reads CASSQERPSQSYEQYF. CDR3 coding DNA: TGCGCCAGCAGCCAAGAGAGACCTAGCCAATCCTACGAGCAGTACTTC.